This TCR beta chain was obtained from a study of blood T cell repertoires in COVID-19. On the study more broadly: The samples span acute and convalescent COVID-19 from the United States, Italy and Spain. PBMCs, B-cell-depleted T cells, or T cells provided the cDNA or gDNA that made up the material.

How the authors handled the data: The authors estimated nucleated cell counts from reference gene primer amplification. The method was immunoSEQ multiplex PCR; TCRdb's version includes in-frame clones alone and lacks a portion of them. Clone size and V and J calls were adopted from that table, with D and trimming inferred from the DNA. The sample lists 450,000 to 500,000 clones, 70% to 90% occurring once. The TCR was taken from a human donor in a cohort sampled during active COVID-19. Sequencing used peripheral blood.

The CDR3 region is CASSGDPRGSYNEQFF. As DNA, the CDR3 is TGTGCCAGCAGCGGGGACCCCAGGGGGTCCTACAATGAGCAGTTCTTC. This chain uses TRBV7-2 with TRBJ2-1; 7 bases align to TRBD1. CDR1 and CDR2 from the germline V gene are SGHTA and FQGNSA. The CDR3 has 16 residues. V dropped 5 bases and J dropped 1; count of bases not matched to a gene: 8.